The sequence of this T cell receptor beta chain was determined in a study of T cells in Graves' hyperthyroidism and ophthalmopathy. Study background: Peripheral blood collection took place at initial diagnosis, before any treatment.

Points on this clonotype: The antigen is not known.

Findings of the study overall: Most expanded thyroid clonotypes above 0.001 recurred in blood.

The source material, RNA transcripts, was used to amplify TCR beta CDR3 regions. Primed by the HTBI set, a first-round RT-PCR was run on the TCR CDR3. TCRdb reprocessed the multiplex PCR reads with MiXCR, giving one entry per CDR3 protein. The sample records some 530,000 distinct CDR3 sequences, approximately 23% being singletons. Source material: blood. This sequence was found in a woman between 65 and 79 years old with Graves' ophthalmopathy.

As DNA, the CDR3 is TGTGCCAGCTCACCCCAGCGGCACCCACAACTAGGTTTCTTT. This codes for CASSPQRHPQLGFF. The chain is built from TRBV18 and TRBJ1-1; D gene ambiguous. The CDR3 length is 14 residues. Per the germline V gene, CDR1 is KGHSH and CDR2 is LQKENI. V lost 3 bases to trimming and J lost 13 bases, with 21 bases between them.